This entry lists 25 T cell receptor beta chains sequenced from one sample in a study of blood T cell repertoires in COVID-19 (dated by TCRdb to the early 2020s). Library preparation used the immunoSEQ multiplex PCR assay. TCRdb took this table from immuneACCESS and kept in-frame rearrangements with V and J called. Such tables lack part of the clones; where checked against another copy, unresolved V genes explain under half of the gap, and the rest is unexplained. Recorded for this sample are under 250,000 clones; roughly 80% of them occurred a single time. The biggest ten clones account for about 3.9% of the sample. The sample taken for sequencing was PBMCs or T cells enriched from blood (not recorded which). These TCRs come from a woman aged 40 to 49 who had been exposed to COVID-19.

The V call is TRBV10-3, the J call TRBJ1-5; TRBD1 agrees at 7 bases. The CDR3 consists of 14 residues. Germline V lookup: CDR1 ENHRY, CDR2 SYGVKD. V shed 3 bases and J 5 bases; nucleotides not matched to a gene: 4. CDR3 nucleotides: TGTGCCATCAGTGAAAGGGGGCTCGATCAGCCCCAGCATTTT. Translated: CAISERGLDQPQHF.

The rearrangement uses TRBV28 and TRBJ2-3; maybe TRBD1 (5 bases). The CDR3 spans 15 residues. The V gene's germline CDR1 is MDHEN and CDR2 SYDVKM. V was cut by 1 base and J by 6 bases, with 14 bases left in between. The CDR3 region is CASSLSVQAGDTQYF. CDR3 sequence (DNA): TGTGCCAGCAGTTTATCGGTACAGGCTGGGGATACGCAGTATTTT.

The V gene is TRBV3-1 (or the pseudogene TRBV3-2), the J gene TRBJ2-3, with TRBD1 as a possible D gene (6 bases). Germline assignment: CDR1 LGHDT and CDR2 YNNKEL (reference sequence). The CDR3 sequence is 15 residues long. Trimming left V 5 bases short and J 0 bases short, with 12 bases between. CDR3 DNA sequence: TGTGCCAGCAGCTCTCGGACAGACAGCACAGATACGCAGTATTTT. Amino acids: CASSSRTDSTDTQYF.

This clone was observed once. This chain uses TRBV2 with TRBJ2-7; tentatively, D is TRBD1 (6 bases). The CDR3 sequence is 15 residues long. V was cut by 3 bases and J by 0 bases, with 12 bases left in between. CDR1 SNHLY and CDR2 FYNNEI come from the germline V gene. The CDR3 loop reads CASSDSQGSSYEQYF. CDR3 bases: TGTGCCAGCAGTGATTCGCAGGGGAGCTCCTACGAGCAGTACTTC.

This chain connects TRBV30 to TRBJ1-2; the match to TRBD1 covers 12 bases. This CDR3 comprises 14 residues. The germline gives CDR1 GTSNPN, CDR2 SVGIG (reference sequence). V gave up 1 base and J gave up 8 bases; unmatched junction bases: 5. The CDR3 DNA reads TGTGCCTGGAGTGGGGACAGGGGGCCCGACGGCTACACCTTC. This codes for CAWSGDRGPDGYTF.

The chain recombines TRBV6-5 with TRBJ1-2; tentative D call: TRBD1 (6 bases). CDR1 is MNHEY and CDR2 is SVGAGI in the germline V gene. The CDR3 is made up of 15 amino acids. The V end lost 4 bases, the J end lost 8 bases, and 20 bases lay between the germline ends. CDR3 nucleotides: TGTGCCAGCAGTTCCCACGGGGGGGCCCCCGGGGGCTACACCTTC. It yields the protein CASSSHGGAPGGYTF.

This chain connects TRBV7-8 to TRBJ2-3; the match to TRBD2 covers 12 bases. This CDR3 spans 19 amino acids. Germline trimming cut 1 base from V and 0 bases from J; bases unmatched to any gene: 8. Germline V lookup: CDR1 SGHVS, CDR2 FQNEAQ. CDR3 loop: CASSLEMLAGGSSTDTQYF. The CDR3 region has the DNA TGTGCCAGCAGCTTAGAAATGCTAGCGGGGGGGTCTAGCACAGATACGCAGTATTTT.

This clone was counted a single time. The CDR3: CASSLAVGGQRRNEQFF. The CDR3 coding sequence is TGTGCCAGCAGCTTGGCCGTCGGGGGACAGAGGCGCAATGAGCAGTTCTTC. V usage is TRBV5-5 and J usage is TRBJ2-1, with a possible D match to TRBD1 (7 bases). Deletions cut 0 bases from V and 6 bases from J, with 19 bases between. The CDR3 runs 17 residues. Germline CDR1 is SGHKS and CDR2 is YYEKEE (reference sequence).

This clone has a single count. V is TRBV27 and J is TRBJ2-3; 11 bases are a match to TRBD2. CDR1 MNHEY and CDR2 SMNVEV come from the germline V gene (reference sequence). The CDR3 spans 18 residues. V lost 1 base to trimming and J lost 2 bases; unmatched junction nucleotides: 8. This chain's CDR3 is CASSLWGTSGFNTDTQYF. As DNA, the CDR3 is TGTGCCAGCAGTTTATGGGGGACTAGCGGTTTTAACACAGATACGCAGTATTTT.

The chain is built from TRBV24-1 and TRBJ1-2; TRBD1 agrees at 10 bases. The CDR3 consists of 17 residues. V lost 4 bases, J lost 6 bases, and 13 bases stayed unmatched. Germline CDR1 reads KGHDR; CDR2 reads SFDVKD. CDR3 amino acids: CATSERQGAATPNGYTF. The CDR3 DNA sequence: TGTGCCACCAGTGAGAGACAGGGGGCAGCTACCCCTAATGGCTACACCTTC.

The chain combines TRBV3-1 (or the pseudogene TRBV3-2) with TRBJ1-2, with TRBD1 matching 9 bases. Germline V CDR1 and CDR2: LGHDT, YNNKEL (reference sequence). V was clipped by 1 base and J by 8 bases; unmatched bases: 8. The length of the CDR3 is 15 residues. CDR3 protein: CASSQADRGNRGYTF. The CDR3 DNA is TGTGCCAGCAGCCAAGCGGACAGGGGAAATCGGGGCTACACCTTC.

J is TRBJ2-1 and V is TRBV6-1, with TRBD1 identical over 8 bases. The CDR3 totals 13 residues. The germline V gene has CDR1 MNHNS and CDR2 SASEGT. Trimming cost V 6 bases and J 8 bases; bases outside gene matches: 6. The CDR3 DNA is TGTGCCAGCAGACGGACAGGGTTCGATGAGCAGTTCTTC. Translating gives CASRRTGFDEQFF.

V usage is TRBV19 and J usage is TRBJ1-2, with 7 bases aligning to TRBD1. Germline V gene data show CDR1 as LNHDA and CDR2 as SQIVND (reference sequence). The V and J ends lost 2 bases and 3 bases, in that order; junction bases with no gene match: 9. The length of the CDR3 is 16 residues. Written as DNA, the CDR3 is TGTGCCAGTAGTATAACAGACAGGGTTCCTGACTATGGCTACACCTTC. The encoded protein is CASSITDRVPDYGYTF.

The chain recombines TRBV19 with TRBJ2-2; D unresolved. This CDR3 spans 14 amino acids. The V end lost 3 bases, the J end lost 2 bases, and 7 bases lay between the germline ends. Looked up from germline, CDR1 is LNHDA and CDR2 is SQIVND (reference sequence). The CDR3 DNA is TGTGCCAGTAGTATCTGGCAAAACACCGGGGAGCTGTTTTTT. Its protein is CASSIWQNTGELFF. Together with reference TRBV19 and TRBJ2-2, the CDR3 gives the full variable domain: DGGITQSPKYLFRKEGQNVTLSCEQNLNHDAMYWYRQDPGQGLRLIYYSQIVNDFQKGDIAEGYSVSREKKESFPLTVTSAQKNPTAFYLCASSIWQNTGELFFGEGSRLTVL.

This clone was seen a single time. The chain carries TRBV9 and TRBJ2-2, with 7 bases that match TRBD1. The CDR3 length is 13 residues. Germline assignment: CDR1 SGDLS and CDR2 YYNGEE. Losses at the gene ends were 5 bases for V and 9 bases for J; bases not matched to a gene: 7. CDR3 DNA: TGTGCCAGCAGGGAGACAGGGCAGTGGGAGCTGTTTTTT. This sequence encodes CASRETGQWELFF.

The V call is TRBV14, the J call TRBJ2-5; 9 bases fit TRBD2. Germline CDR1 reads SGHDN; CDR2 reads FVKESK. This CDR3 region has 18 residues. The V and J ends lost 1 base and 0 bases, in that order; junction bases with no gene match: 9. CDR3 nucleotides: TGTGCCAGCAGCCAAGGGTATAGCGGGGGCCTGTACCAAGAGACCCAGTACTTC. Its protein product is CASSQGYSGGLYQETQYF.

The rearrangement joins TRBV10-3 to TRBJ1-6, with D unclear. This CDR3 region has 14 residues. Germline CDR1 ENHRY, CDR2 SYGVKD. V lost 5 bases and J lost 7, with 12 bases in between. DNA of the CDR3: TGTGCCATCAGTCACAGCACTCAAAATTCACCCCTCCACTTT. Its translation is CAISHSTQNSPLHF.

V and J are TRBV28 and TRBJ2-6; 9 bases agree with TRBD2. Trimming at V came to 6 bases and at J to 0 bases, leaving 9 bases not matched to a gene. Germline lookup yields CDR1 MDHEN and CDR2 SYDVKM. The CDR3 is 18 amino acids. The CDR3 sequence is CASRTNSGGYSGANVLTF. The DNA for the CDR3 is TGTGCCAGCAGAACAAATAGCGGGGGCTACTCTGGGGCCAACGTCCTGACTTTC. The full variable domain, rest sourced from reference TRBV28 and TRBJ2-6, is DVKVTQSSRYLVKRTGEKVFLECVQDMDHENMFWYRQDPGLGLRLIYFSYDVKMKEKGDIPEGYSVSREKKERFSLILESASTNQTSMYLCASRTNSGGYSGANVLTFGAGSRLTVL.

The chain has TRBV6-5 and TRBJ2-7; 9 nucleotides agree with TRBD1. The CDR3 contains 13 residues. The germline gives CDR1 MNHEY, CDR2 SVGAGI. The ends lost 0 bases at V and 12 bases at J; junction bases unmatched: 6. The chain's CDR3 is CASSYSSGQGLYF. The CDR3 region has the DNA TGTGCCAGCAGTTACTCGTCCGGACAGGGGTTGTACTTC.

On this clone itself: Other DNA sequences of this sample code for an identical CDR3. The J gene is TRBJ2-7, the V gene TRBV5-1; 8 bases align to TRBD1. Germline V gene sequence: CDR1 SGHRS, CDR2 YFSETQ. The V and J ends lost 2 bases and 4 bases, in that order; junction bases with no gene match: 5. There are 14 residues in the CDR3. This chain's CDR3 is CASSLQGDGYEQYF. As DNA, the CDR3 is TGCGCCAGCAGCTTACAGGGGGACGGTTACGAGCAGTACTTC.

V gene TRBV6-5 combines with J gene TRBJ2-7, with TRBD1 matching over 7 bases. CDR3 length: 14 residues. Trimming cost V 8 bases and J 2 bases; bases outside gene matches: 9. CDR1 and CDR2 from the germline V gene are MNHEY and SVGAGI. CDR3 protein: CASEQGPLTYEQYF. The CDR3 bases are TGTGCCAGCGAACAGGGGCCCCTAACCTACGAGCAGTACTTC.

The chain has TRBV30 and TRBJ2-2; 7 nucleotides agree with TRBD2. Germline CDR1 and CDR2: GTSNPN and SVGIG (reference sequence). CDR3 length equals 13 residues. V shed 3 bases, J shed 3 bases, and the junction held 1 base outside the gene matches. This chain's CDR3 is CAWRTSHTGELFF. The CDR3 DNA reads TGTGCCTGGAGGACTAGCCACACCGGGGAGCTGTTTTTT.

The J gene is TRBJ1-3, the V gene TRBV9; a possible D gene is TRBD1 (5 bases). With 0 bases removed from V and 0 bases from J, the gap between germline ends came to 13 bases. The CDR3 consists of 17 residues. The germline V gene has CDR1 SGDLS and CDR2 YYNGEE. CDR3 in DNA: TGTGCCAGCAGCGTAGGGGGGGAGGGTTACTCTGGAAACACCATATATTTT. This translates into CASSVGGEGYSGNTIYF.

The chain carries TRBV5-1 and TRBJ1-1, with D uncertain. There are 13 residues in the CDR3. CDR1 is SGHRS and CDR2 is YFSETQ in the germline V gene. Trimming left V 8 bases short and J 1 base short, with 12 bases between. The DNA of the CDR3 is TGCGCCAGTTACCTTAGTTCGAACACTGAAGCTTTCTTT. Encoded protein: CASYLSSNTEAFF. Together with reference TRBV5-1 and TRBJ1-1, the CDR3 gives the full variable domain: KAGVTQTPRYLIKTRGQQVTLSCSPISGHRSVSWYQQTPGQGLQFLFEYFSETQRNKGNFPGRFSGRQFSNSRSEMNVSTLELGDSALYLCASYLSSNTEAFFGQGTRLTVV.

This clone was detected a few times. Other nucleotide sequences from this sample produce the same CDR3. This chain uses TRBV6-5 with TRBJ1-6; D uncertain. V was cut by 1 base and J by 10 bases, with 8 bases left in between. This CDR3 spans 13 amino acids. The germline V gene encodes CDR1 MNHEY and CDR2 SVGAGI. The CDR3 loop is CASSYLGESPLHF. As DNA, the CDR3 is TGTGCCAGCAGTTACTTAGGAGAATCACCCCTCCACTTT.